A single sample is the source of the 30 T cell receptor beta chains below, sequenced in a study of blood T cell repertoires in COVID-19. Libraries were prepared by immunoSEQ multiplex PCR; TCRdb keeps only in-frame clonotypes and omits some of them. The sample carries around 69,000 clones, about 91% recorded once. What was sequenced was peripheral blood. The receptors shown here come from a woman between 50 and 59 years old with active COVID-19.

The chain has TRBV7-3 and TRBJ1-1; D might be TRBD1 (6 bases). This CDR3 has 13 amino acids. CDR1 is SGHTA, CDR2 FQGTGA, per germline. The V end was cut by 1 base, the J end by 8 bases, with 11 bases between. The CDR3: CASSLIGTTEAFF. The CDR3 DNA reads as TGTGCCAGCAGCTTAATAGGGACAACCGAAGCTTTCTTT.

This clone was found once. V and J are TRBV19 and TRBJ1-1; 11 bases map to TRBD1. Germline V CDR1 and CDR2: LNHDA, SQIVND (reference sequence). The ends lost 3 bases at V and 0 bases at J; junction bases unmatched: 6. The length of the CDR3 is 17 residues. CDR3 amino acids: CASSILGQGVMNTEAFF. The CDR3 DNA sequence: TGTGCCAGTAGTATCTTGGGACAGGGGGTAATGAACACTGAAGCTTTCTTT.

J is TRBJ2-3 and V is TRBV7-6; TRBD1 agrees at 10 bases. Germline assignment: CDR1 SGHVS and CDR2 FNYEAQ. The trim removed 5 bases at V and 0 bases at J, leaving 5 bases unmatched. CDR3 length equals 16 residues. For the CDR3, the DNA is TGTGCCAGCAGCCCAGGGACAGGGGCTAGCACAGATACGCAGTATTTT. This sequence encodes CASSPGTGASTDTQYF.

V usage is TRBV19 and J usage is TRBJ2-7, with D perhaps TRBD1 (6 bases). This CDR3 spans 12 amino acids. V lost 6 bases to trimming and J lost 2 bases, with 8 bases between them. The germline V gene encodes CDR1 LNHDA and CDR2 SQIVND (reference sequence). The CDR3 nucleotides read TGTGCCAGTAGCTCAGGGGCCTACGAGCAGTACTTC. Amino acid sequence: CASSSGAYEQYF.

The V gene is TRBV23-1, the J gene TRBJ1-1; 7 positions agree with TRBD1. TRBV23-1 is classed as an ORF, of uncertain function. Trimming took 4 bases from V and 2 from J; bases not matched to a gene: 10. The CDR3 has 16 amino acids. DNA for the CDR3: TGCGCCAGCAGTCGCAGGACAGGCACCGGAAACACTGAAGCTTTCTTT. It codes for CASSRRTGTGNTEAFF.

V usage is TRBV6-6 and J usage is TRBJ2-7, with TRBD1 identical over 7 bases. V lost 4 bases and J lost 5; bases outside the gene matches: 8. Germline CDR1 reads MNHNY; CDR2 reads SVGAGI (reference sequence). The CDR3 extends over 14 amino acids. CDR3 sequence: CASSSWDRANEQYF. CDR3 bases: TGTGCCAGCAGTTCGTGGGACAGAGCCAACGAGCAGTACTTC.

This sequence joins TRBV9 and TRBJ2-1; possibly TRBD1 for D (5 bases). V lost 0 bases and J 9 bases, leaving 7 bases between the germline ends. This CDR3 has 12 amino acids. Germline CDR1 reads SGDLS; CDR2 reads YYNGEE. CDR3 amino acids: CASSVVGVEQFF. The CDR3 nucleotides are TGTGCCAGCAGCGTAGTAGGGGTTGAGCAGTTCTTC.

This clone was detected only once. The chain uses TRBV20-1 and TRBJ2-3, with TRBD2 identical over 10 bases. The germline V gene encodes CDR1 DFQATT and CDR2 SNEGSKA (reference sequence). J was trimmed by 3 bases and V by 3 bases; bases with no gene match: 6. This CDR3 contains 15 residues. In nucleotides, the CDR3 is TGCAGTGCTAGTCGCGGACTAGCGGCGACAGATACGCAGTATTTT. Residues: CSASRGLAATDTQYF.

This rearrangement joins TRBV5-1 to TRBJ2-3; 8 bases agree with TRBD2. Unmatched junction bases numbered 3, after V lost 3 bases and J lost 0 bases. The V gene's germline CDR1 is SGHRS and CDR2 YFSETQ. CDR3 size: 15 residues. The CDR3 region is CASSSGLASTDTQYF. Here the CDR3 DNA reads TGCGCCAGCAGCTCCGGACTAGCAAGCACAGATACGCAGTATTTT.

The gene calls are TRBV20-1 and TRBJ1-6, with D perhaps matching TRBD1 (5 bases). The CDR3 runs 14 residues. V lost 4 bases and J 5 bases, leaving 12 bases between the germline ends. CDR1 DFQATT and CDR2 SNEGSKA come from the germline V gene (reference sequence). The CDR3 loop reads CSATDGGNNSPLHF. The CDR3 bases are TGCAGTGCTACTGACGGGGGTAATAATTCACCCCTCCACTTT.

The chain is built from TRBV7-3 and TRBJ2-1; D gene ambiguous. Looked up from germline, CDR1 is SGHTA and CDR2 is FQGTGA. V was shortened by 4 bases and J by 1 base, with 11 bases between the two germline ends. This CDR3 is built from 15 residues. In DNA form, the CDR3 reads TGTGCCAGCAGCTCCACATCCGGGTCCTACAATGAGCAGTTCTTC. The encoded protein is CASSSTSGSYNEQFF.

CDR3 residues: CASSPGTSGRYEQYF. In nucleotides, the CDR3 is TGTGCCAGCAGTCCGGGGACTAGCGGGCGCTACGAGCAGTACTTC. The rearrangement links TRBV27 to TRBJ2-7; 12 bases agree with TRBD2. V lost 5 bases, J lost 3 bases, and 5 bases stayed unmatched. Germline CDR1 MNHEY, CDR2 SMNVEV (reference sequence). CDR3 size: 15 residues.

This clone turned up a few times. The gene calls are TRBV11-2 and TRBJ1-3, with a possible D match to TRBD1 (5 bases). Germline V gene lookup returns CDR1 SGHAT and CDR2 FQNNGV. CDR3 length equals 14 residues. The germline V and J ends were trimmed by 1 base and 4 bases, with 8 bases remaining between them. DNA for the CDR3: TGTGCCAGCAGCTTAGCAGGGTCGGGAAACACCATATATTTT. It yields the protein CASSLAGSGNTIYF.

This sequence joins TRBV27 and TRBJ1-1, with TRBD1 matching over 9 bases. There are 15 residues in the CDR3. Germline CDR1 reads MNHEY; CDR2 reads SMNVEV (reference sequence). The ends lost 4 bases at V and 5 bases at J; junction bases unmatched: 8. In DNA form, the CDR3 reads TGTGCCAGCAGTTACATACAGGGGGCAGGGACTGAAGCTTTCTTT. Translating it yields CASSYIQGAGTEAFF.

This clone has more than one count but fewer than ten. The CDR3 protein is CASAGVEAFF. For the CDR3, the DNA is TGTGCCAGCGCGGGTGTTGAAGCTTTCTTT. V usage is TRBV2 and J usage is TRBJ1-1; D is undetermined. Germline assignment: CDR1 SNHLY and CDR2 FYNNEI. V was cut by 8 bases and J by 7 bases, with 8 bases left in between. CDR3 size: 10 residues.

The CDR3 DNA follows: TGTGCCAGCAGCCGGACAGGGACATTAGGCTACACCTTC. Protein: CASSRTGTLGYTF. The chain employs TRBV6-5 and TRBJ1-2, with 8 bases that match TRBD1. Germline V gene data show CDR1 as MNHEY and CDR2 as SVGAGI. After removal of 6 bases from V and 8 bases from J, the junction contained 8 bases not matched to a gene. The CDR3 consists of 13 residues.

This clone was observed a few times. V gene TRBV6-1 combines with J gene TRBJ1-6, with 8 bases matching TRBD1. Germline-derived CDR1 and CDR2 are MNHNS and SASEGT. V lost 2 bases to trimming and J lost 10 bases; unmatched junction nucleotides: 10. The CDR3 has 16 amino acids. This chain's CDR3 is CASSESMTGAGSPLHF. Here the CDR3 DNA reads TGTGCCAGCAGTGAAAGTATGACAGGGGCCGGCTCACCCCTCCACTTT.

This chain joins TRBV24-1 and TRBJ1-2; perhaps TRBD1 as D (5 bases). The CDR3 length is 14 residues. Looked up from germline, CDR1 is KGHDR and CDR2 is SFDVKD. V was clipped by 0 bases and J by 8 bases, with 12 bases between them. The chain's CDR3 is CATSDLGRVEGYTF. The CDR3 DNA reads as TGTGCCACCAGTGATTTGGGCAGGGTGGAAGGCTACACCTTC.

The chain joins TRBV28 to TRBJ1-2; 10 nucleotides agree with TRBD1. V was clipped by 4 bases and J by 7 bases; unmatched bases: 6. CDR3 length equals 14 residues. The germline gives CDR1 MDHEN, CDR2 SYDVKM. As DNA, the CDR3 is TGTGCCAGCAGTTCCGGGACAGGGGTTTTTGGCTACACCTTC. Translation gives CASSSGTGVFGYTF.

This clone was observed a single time. V gene TRBV9 combines with J gene TRBJ1-2; D gene uncertain. The V end was cut by 0 bases, the J end by 8 bases, with 8 bases between. Germline CDR1 SGDLS, CDR2 YYNGEE. The CDR3 runs 12 residues. CDR3: CASSVDTNGYTF. In DNA, the CDR3 is TGTGCCAGCAGCGTAGACACGAACGGCTACACCTTC.

The chain recombines TRBV29-1 with TRBJ2-7; unclear D gene. V dropped 5 bases and J dropped 3 bases, with 11 bases sitting between them. Germline lookup yields CDR1 SQVTM and CDR2 ANQGSEA. This CDR3 comprises 12 residues. CDR3 DNA sequence: TGCAGCGTTTACTCGCGGAACTACGAGCAGTACTTC. It yields the protein CSVYSRNYEQYF.

The rearrangement links TRBV11-2 to TRBJ2-3; 10 bases line up with TRBD2. Germline V lookup: CDR1 SGHAT, CDR2 FQNNGV. V gave up 3 bases and J gave up 0 bases; unmatched junction bases: 12. This CDR3 has 19 residues. CDR3 loop: CASSLPASGRGTSTDTQYF. CDR3 nucleotide sequence: TGTGCCAGCAGCTTGCCCGCTAGCGGGAGAGGAACTAGCACAGATACGCAGTATTTT.

The chain joins TRBV19 to TRBJ2-1; no clear D gene. Germline V gene data show CDR1 as LNHDA and CDR2 as SQIVND (reference sequence). Trimming stripped 4 bases from V and 9 bases from J, with 10 bases between. The CDR3 is 12 residues long. As DNA, the CDR3 is TGTGCCAGTAGTACTCCCCTCGGTGAGCAGTTCTTC. Translation: CASSTPLGEQFF.

This chain connects TRBV11-1 to TRBJ2-2; D is ambiguous. In germline, CDR1 is SGHAT, CDR2 FQDESV (reference sequence). Trimming pared 1 base from V and 0 bases from J, leaving 9 bases between. The CDR3 spans 16 residues. For the CDR3, the DNA is TGTGCCAGCAGCTTAGGGGCTACGGCGAACACCGGGGAGCTGTTTTTT. It encodes CASSLGATANTGELFF.

The chain is built from TRBV28 and TRBJ2-1; 9 positions match TRBD2. This CDR3 spans 18 amino acids. Germline V gene sequence: CDR1 MDHEN, CDR2 SYDVKM. Unmatched junction bases numbered 12, after V lost 4 bases and J lost 2 bases. The CDR3: CASSSLAGGVGPYNEQFF. CDR3 coding DNA: TGTGCCAGCAGTTCCCTGGCGGGAGGGGTCGGTCCCTACAATGAGCAGTTCTTC.

The chain combines TRBV6-5 with TRBJ2-7, with 10 bases fitting TRBD2. The CDR3 runs to 15 residues. Trimming took 6 bases from V and 4 from J; bases not matched to a gene: 9. CDR1 is MNHEY and CDR2 is SVGAGI in the germline V gene. The DNA for the CDR3 is TGTGCCAGCAGGGAGCGGGAGGGCCTAAGATACGAGCAGTACTTC. Translated, it gives CASREREGLRYEQYF.

The J gene is TRBJ2-5, the V gene TRBV3-1 (or the pseudogene TRBV3-2); a possible D gene is TRBD2 (5 bases). Between the trimmed V and J ends, which lost 1 base and 1 base, there was a span of 13 bases. The CDR3 extends over 16 amino acids. Germline assignment: CDR1 LGHDT and CDR2 YNNKEL (reference sequence). The CDR3 here is CASSQVVATAQETQYF. The CDR3, as DNA: TGTGCCAGCAGCCAAGTAGTAGCGACCGCCCAAGAGACCCAGTACTTC.

J is TRBJ1-4 and V is TRBV6-5, with 9 bases aligning to TRBD1. CDR1 is MNHEY and CDR2 is SVGAGI in the germline V gene. The V gene end was trimmed by 6 bases and the J gene end by 6 bases; junction bases not matched to a gene: 8. The length of the CDR3 is 15 residues. CDR3 DNA sequence: TGTGCCAGCAGGGCACCGGGACAGGGAGATGAAAAACTGTTTTTT. Translated, it gives CASRAPGQGDEKLFF.

This rearrangement joins TRBV7-8 to TRBJ1-5; the match to TRBD1 covers 7 bases. Germline CDR1 SGHVS, CDR2 FQNEAQ. The CDR3 contains 17 residues. V lost 5 bases to trimming and J lost 0 bases; unmatched junction nucleotides: 10. In nucleotides, the CDR3 is TGTGCCAGCAGCGCCACCCAGGGACAGCATAGCAATCAGCCCCAGCATTTT. It yields the protein CASSATQGQHSNQPQHF.

The chain has TRBV29-1 and TRBJ2-3; D is possibly TRBD2 (6 bases). Germline lookup yields CDR1 SQVTM and CDR2 ANQGSEA. V lost 3 bases and J lost 4, with 14 bases in between. This CDR3 region has 14 residues. CDR3 residues: CSVDTSQKSDTQYF. The CDR3 coding sequence is TGCAGCGTTGATACTAGCCAAAAGTCAGATACGCAGTATTTT.